This record covers a single T cell receptor beta chain. The antigen is undetermined. The CDR3 length is 17 residues. The V end lost 4 bases, the J end lost 1 base, and 19 bases lay between the germline ends. Looked up from germline, CDR1 is MNHNS and CDR2 is SASEGT. This entry comes from a study of cytomegalovirus exposure and HLA in healthy donors. Study-level results: What a later analysis reportedly showed was that an Asian-associated ancestry cluster had fewer N-insertions than the roughly 700-donor mean. The productive fraction for most TCR beta V segments was about 90% or about 30% in an earlier analysis. Follow-up analysis found HLA locus-dependent TCR association rates, highest for DRB1 and lowest for HLA-C.

The PCR made use of 60 Vbeta and 13 Jbeta primers. Clones were read by immunoSEQ multiplex PCR, and TCRdb kept only the in-frame ones, dropping some. The data hold around 150,000 clones, with 82% observed a single time. The sequenced sample was PBMCs. V usage is TRBV6-1 and J usage is TRBJ2-5, with TRBD1 as a possible D gene (6 bases). The clonotype was recovered from a man between 25 and 39 years old in good health and CMV-seropositive. Here the CDR3 reads CASSGRPGQYFQETQYF. CDR3 DNA sequence: TGTGCCAGCAGTGGAAGACCCGGACAGTACTTCCAAGAGACCCAGTACTTC.